The following is a T cell receptor (beta chain) sequence with its context. The antigen remains unidentified. The sample comes from a study of monozygotic twins with cystic fibrosis. Study findings and constraints: Monozygotic CF twin pairs shared significantly more nucleotide-identical clonotypes than unrelated CF individuals did. The repertoire was suggested to be naive-dominated, clonality median about 0.009. J usage was most co-twin-similar in 8 of 16 pairs, V in 13.

The CDR3 contains 15 residues. CDR1 and CDR2 from the germline V gene are MNHEY and SVGAGI. Trimming shortened V by 1 base and J by 0 bases, and 10 bases separated the two germline ends. Only in-frame clones appear in the TCRdb table, and some are missing; sequencing was by immunoSEQ multiplex PCR. The sample consists of some 33,000 clones, approximately 90% of them appearing once. Specimen: blood. The gene calls are TRBV6-5 and TRBJ2-7; tentative D call: TRBD2 (5 bases). This clonotype was obtained from a boy aged 2 to 10 with cystic fibrosis. The CDR3 spells CASSYFTGSSYEQYF. The CDR3 DNA sequence: TGTGCCAGCAGTTACTTCACGGGGAGCTCCTACGAGCAGTACTTC.